Following are 25 T cell receptor beta chains from one sample sequenced in a study of T cells in Graves' hyperthyroidism and ophthalmopathy. The CDR3 regions of TCR beta were amplified from RNA transcripts. During a first-round RT-PCR of the TCR CDR3, the HTBI primer set was used. TCRdb used MiXCR to reprocess the multiplex PCR reads, holding one entry per CDR3 protein. The sample lists about 600,000 distinct CDR3 sequences, about a sixth occurring once. Specimen: blood. The source of these receptors is a woman aged 40 to 49 with Graves' ophthalmopathy.

In this sample, this clonotype turned up many times. The CDR3 loop is CAWSVSTGTEAFF. The CDR3, as DNA: TGTGCCTGGAGTGTTTCAACGGGCACTGAAGCTTTCTTT. The rearrangement uses TRBV30 and TRBJ1-1; D ambiguous. CDR1 and CDR2 (germline): GTSNPN, SVGIG (reference sequence). V was shortened by 0 bases and J by 4 bases, with 9 bases between the two germline ends. The CDR3 sequence is 13 residues long.

This clonotype occurred many times. This rearrangement joins TRBV11-2 to TRBJ2-7; 13 bases map to TRBD2. The CDR3 runs to 16 residues. CDR1 is SGHAT and CDR2 is FQNNGV in the germline V gene. With 7 bases clipped from V and 7 bases from J, the junction kept 13 bases outside the gene matches. CDR3 nucleotide sequence: TGTGCCAGCACGGGCTGGACTAGCGGGAGAACGGGTGAGCAGTACTTC. Amino acids: CASTGWTSGRTGEQYF.

The chain has TRBV29-1 and TRBJ1-2; 7 nucleotides align to TRBD1. The ends lost 6 bases at V and 3 bases at J; junction bases unmatched: 7. The CDR3 covers 13 residues. CDR1 is SQVTM, CDR2 ANQGSEA, per germline. The chain's CDR3 is CSVLLQGDYGYTF. The CDR3 nucleotides read TGCAGCGTCCTCTTGCAGGGGGACTATGGCTACACCTTC. Complete variable domain (other parts from reference TRBV29-1 and TRBJ1-2): SAVISQKPSRDICQRGTSLTIQCQVDSQVTMMFWYRQQPGQSLTLIATANQGSEATYESGFVIDKFPISRPNLTFSTLTVSNMSPEDSSIYLCSVLLQGDYGYTFGSGTRLTVV.

In regard to this clonotype: One end of the junction fails to match germline, which may point to a read error. The rearrangement links TRBV6-4 to TRBJ1-2, with D possibly TRBD1 on 6 matching bases. Germline assignment: CDR1 MRHNA and CDR2 SNTAGT. CDR3 length: 13 residues. CDR3 amino acids: CASSEGDNYSYTF. CDR3 DNA sequence: TGTGCCAGCAGTGAGGGGGACAACTATAGCTACACCTTC.

This clonotype was seen many times. This chain uses TRBV11-2 with TRBJ2-1; D is possibly TRBD2 (7 bases). V lost 8 bases, J lost 4 bases, and 18 bases lay in between. From germline, CDR1 is SGHAT and CDR2 FQNNGV. The CDR3 is 15 amino acids. Written as DNA, the CDR3 is TGTGCCAGCCGAGAGGGGGGGCTGGGGTACAATGAGCAGTTCTTC. This codes for CASREGGLGYNEQFF.

This rearrangement joins TRBV7-9 to TRBJ1-1; tentatively, D is TRBD1 (6 bases). This CDR3 contains 13 residues. Germline V CDR1 and CDR2: SEHNR, FQNEAQ (reference sequence). Trimming removed 10 bases at V and 4 bases at J, with 16 bases between. This CDR3 reads CATHWGAGTEAFF. CDR3 DNA: TGTGCCACTCACTGGGGGGCAGGCACTGAAGCTTTCTTT.

This clonotype was counted a few times. The rearrangement uses TRBV18 and TRBJ2-7; 10 bases line up with TRBD2. The length of the CDR3 is 15 residues. Germline V CDR1 and CDR2: KGHSH, LQKENI. The ends lost 3 bases at V and 5 bases at J; junction bases unmatched: 7. The CDR3 is CASSPSASGSHEQYF. DNA of the CDR3: TGTGCCAGCTCACCCTCGGCTAGCGGGAGCCACGAGCAGTACTTC.

This chain joins TRBV29-1 and TRBJ1-3; TRBD1 might be the D (6 bases). CDR1 and CDR2 from the germline V gene are SQVTM and ANQGSEA. V lost 1 base, J lost 4 bases, and 8 bases lay in between. The CDR3 runs 13 residues. Written as DNA, the CDR3 is TGCAGCGTTGAAGTACAGGGAGGAAACACCATATATTTT. Amino acid sequence: CSVEVQGGNTIYF.

V and J are TRBV18 and TRBJ2-7; possible D gene TRBD1, 6 bases. V was trimmed by 4 bases and J by 6 bases, leaving 10 bases between them. The CDR3 sequence is 12 residues long. CDR1 is KGHSH and CDR2 is LQKENI in the germline V gene. The CDR3 nucleotides read TGTGCCAGCTCACGACAGGCCCCCGAGCAGTACTTC. Its translation: CASSRQAPEQYF. The complete variable domain, with remaining parts taken from reference TRBV18 and TRBJ2-7, reads NAGVMQNPRHLVRRRGQEARLRCSPMKGHSHVYWYRQLPEEGLKFMVYLQKENIIDESGMPKERFSAEFPKEGPSILRIQQVVRGDSAAYFCASSRQAPEQYFGPGTRLTVT.

Only a few counts were recorded for this clonotype. V gene TRBV30 combines with J gene TRBJ1-5; 8 nucleotides align to TRBD1. The trim removed 3 bases at V and 7 bases at J, leaving 14 bases unmatched. The CDR3 contains 16 residues. Germline lookup yields CDR1 GTSNPN and CDR2 SVGIG (reference sequence). CDR3 sequence reads: CAWSRKQGAPGQPQHF. The CDR3 region has the DNA TGTGCCTGGAGCCGCAAGCAGGGGGCGCCGGGGCAGCCCCAGCATTTT. Full variable domain (outside the CDR3, taken from reference TRBV30 and TRBJ1-5): SQTIHQWPATLVQPVGSPLSLECTVEGTSNPNLYWYRQAAGRGLQLLFYSVGIGQISSEVPQNLSASRPQDRQFILSSKKLLLSDSGFYLCAWSRKQGAPGQPQHFGDGTRLSIL.

This clonotype was detected ten times or more. J is TRBJ2-1 and V is TRBV7-2; 10 nucleotides align to TRBD2. This CDR3 is built from 13 residues. CDR1 is SGHTA, CDR2 FQGNSA, per germline. V lost 4 bases and J lost 7; bases outside the gene matches: 1. CDR3 loop: CASSSSGRNEQFF. CDR3 sequence (DNA): TGTGCCAGCAGCTCTAGCGGGAGAAATGAGCAGTTCTTC.

On this clonotype itself: One junction end does not reproduce the germline sequence, and a read error may be involved. The chain uses TRBV28 and TRBJ1-5; 11 bases fit TRBD1. Germline assignment: CDR1 MDHEN and CDR2 SYDVKM. CDR3 length: 16 residues. The CDR3 DNA reads TGCGCCAGCAGTCCCGGACAGGGGGCTTGGGAACAGCCCCAGCATTTT. Translated: CASSPGQGAWEQPQHF.

This clonotype was seen many times. This chain connects TRBV7-3 to TRBJ2-5; 8 bases map to TRBD2. V dropped 2 bases and J dropped 0; count of bases not matched to a gene: 5. Germline-derived CDR1 and CDR2 are SGHTA and FQGTGA. This CDR3 comprises 16 residues. CDR3 protein: CASSLEPGGNQETQYF. The DNA for the CDR3 is TGTGCCAGCAGCTTAGAGCCGGGGGGGAACCAAGAGACCCAGTACTTC.

This clonotype was recorded at least ten times. The V gene is TRBV4-1, the J gene TRBJ2-1; 11 positions match TRBD2. The CDR3 runs to 18 residues. CDR1 is MGHRA, CDR2 YSYEKL, per germline. Losses at the gene ends were 0 bases for V and 6 bases for J; bases not matched to a gene: 10. This chain's CDR3 is CASSQDRLIAGGPNEQFF. In DNA form, the CDR3 reads TGCGCCAGCAGCCAAGATCGGTTAATAGCGGGGGGGCCCAATGAGCAGTTCTTC.

This chain joins TRBV7-9 and TRBJ1-2; possibly TRBD1 for D (6 bases). Germline lookup yields CDR1 SEHNR and CDR2 FQNEAQ (reference sequence). The CDR3 consists of 12 residues. Trimming stripped 4 bases from V and 6 bases from J, with 9 bases between. This CDR3 reads CASSYGGDGYTF. The CDR3 nucleotides are TGTGCCAGCAGCTACGGGGGCGATGGCTACACCTTC.

The chain is built from TRBV2 and TRBJ1-6; D is undetermined. The CDR3 extends over 13 amino acids. Germline V gene sequence: CDR1 SNHLY, CDR2 FYNNEI. V was shortened by 7 bases and J by 6 bases, with 10 bases between the two germline ends. The CDR3 DNA sequence: TGTGCCAGCAAAGCAAGCCTTAATTCACCCCTCCACTTT. Translating gives CASKASLNSPLHF.

The rearrangement joins TRBV28 to TRBJ1-5; D not certain. The V gene's germline CDR1 is MDHEN and CDR2 SYDVKM. CDR3 length equals 13 residues. Deletions cut 8 bases from V and 4 bases from J, with 12 bases between. The CDR3: CASETLGNQPQHF. CDR3 bases: TGTGCCAGCGAGACCCTAGGGAATCAGCCCCAGCATTTT.

The chain joins TRBV19 to TRBJ1-2; TRBD1 agrees at 9 bases. Germline V gene data show CDR1 as LNHDA and CDR2 as SQIVND (reference sequence). V lost 5 bases to trimming and J lost 8 bases; unmatched junction nucleotides: 6. CDR3 length: 13 residues. CDR3 loop: CASSVQGADGYTF. For the CDR3, the DNA is TGTGCCAGTAGTGTACAGGGGGCGGACGGCTACACCTTC.

This clonotype was observed a few times. The chain joins TRBV20-1 to TRBJ2-7; a weak D match, TRBD2 (6 bases). CDR1 and CDR2 from the germline V gene are DFQATT and SNEGSKA (reference sequence). Deletions cut 3 bases from V and 3 bases from J, with 15 bases between. The length of the CDR3 is 14 residues. The CDR3 nucleotides are TGCAGTGCTAGTACGGGACTTACCGTCTACGAGCAGTACTTC. Translation gives CSASTGLTVYEQYF.

This clonotype was seen ten or more times. This rearrangement joins TRBV28 to TRBJ2-1, with TRBD1 identical over 10 bases. This CDR3 has 13 residues. With 9 bases clipped from V and 10 bases from J, the junction kept 9 bases outside the gene matches. The germline gives CDR1 MDHEN, CDR2 SYDVKM. Here the CDR3 reads CASRDRGWGEQFF. In DNA, the CDR3 is TGTGCCAGTCGGGACAGGGGATGGGGGGAGCAGTTCTTC. Filled out from reference TRBV28 and TRBJ2-1, the complete variable domain reads DVKVTQSSRYLVKRTGEKVFLECVQDMDHENMFWYRQDPGLGLRLIYFSYDVKMKEKGDIPEGYSVSREKKERFSLILESASTNQTSMYLCASRDRGWGEQFFGPGTRLTVL.

The rearrangement links TRBV6-5 to TRBJ1-1; D is ambiguous. Germline V lookup: CDR1 MNHEY, CDR2 SVGAGI. V lost 0 bases to trimming and J lost 5 bases, with 13 bases between them. The CDR3 contains 15 residues. The CDR3 DNA sequence: TGTGCCAGCAGTTACTCGATGGCGGGCAGGACTGAAGCTTTCTTT. This sequence encodes CASSYSMAGRTEAFF.

The J gene is TRBJ2-5, the V gene TRBV24-1; 8 nucleotides align to TRBD2. This CDR3 has 16 amino acids. The ends lost 5 bases at V and 5 bases at J; junction bases unmatched: 12. Germline values: CDR1 KGHDR, CDR2 SFDVKD. CDR3 region: CATSGRLSSGEETQYF. The CDR3 DNA reads TGTGCCACCAGTGGGAGGTTGAGTAGCGGGGAGGAGACCCAGTACTTC.

This clonotype has more than one count but fewer than ten. The chain combines TRBV27 with TRBJ2-7, with 8 bases aligning to TRBD1. In germline, CDR1 is MNHEY, CDR2 SMNVEV (reference sequence). Trimming cost V 6 bases and J 2 bases; bases outside gene matches: 6. The CDR3 is 14 amino acids. The CDR3 loop is CASRDGQGAYEQYF. In DNA, the CDR3 is TGTGCCAGCAGGGATGGACAGGGCGCCTACGAGCAGTACTTC.

In this sample, this clonotype turned up a few times. This rearrangement joins TRBV5-1 to TRBJ2-2, with TRBD2 as a possible D gene (6 bases). The CDR3 covers 16 residues. Germline V lookup: CDR1 SGHRS, CDR2 YFSETQ. V was cut by 3 bases and J by 4 bases, with 16 bases left in between. CDR3 in DNA: TGCGCCAGCAGCTATGGGAGGCCGGGGAGCACCGGGGAGCTGTTTTTT. Amino acid sequence: CASSYGRPGSTGELFF.

A few counts support this clonotype. The CDR3 loop reads CASSYRRPSTDTQYF. CDR3 nucleotides: TGTGCCAGCAGTTACCGCCGTCCTAGCACAGATACGCAGTATTTT. The chain carries TRBV6-6 and TRBJ2-3; D ambiguous. The CDR3 contains 15 residues. CDR1 and CDR2 from the germline V gene are MNHNY and SVGAGI (reference sequence). V dropped 2 bases and J dropped 0 bases, with 9 bases sitting between them.